The 13 T cell receptor beta chains below were found in one sample sequenced in a study of cytomegalovirus exposure and HLA in healthy donors. Profiling relied on immunoSEQ multiplex PCR, and the TCRdb table lists in-frame clones only, not all of them. Of around 190,000 clones listed, more than 75% are singletons. The specimen sequenced was PBMCs. Every receptor here comes from a woman between 18 and 29 years old in good health and CMV-seronegative.

The V gene is TRBV6-5, the J gene TRBJ1-3; 7 positions match TRBD1. The V segment lost 6 bases and the J segment 0 bases; nucleotides outside the gene matches: 2. The CDR3 is 14 amino acids. Germline assignment: CDR1 MNHEY and CDR2 SVGAGI. The CDR3 DNA is TGTGCCAGCAGCCGGGACAGCTCTGGAAACACCATATATTTT. Translation: CASSRDSSGNTIYF.

V is TRBV7-9 and J is TRBJ2-1, with D perhaps TRBD1 (6 bases). The CDR3 spans 15 residues. Germline CDR1 and CDR2: SEHNR and FQNEAQ (reference sequence). The CDR3 loop is CATRFWDTSYNEQFF. CDR3 sequence (DNA): TGTGCGACCCGTTTCTGGGACACTTCATACAATGAGCAGTTCTTC. Full variable domain (outside the CDR3, taken from reference TRBV7-9 and TRBJ2-1): DTGVSQNPRHKITKRGQNVTFRCDPISEHNRLYWYRQTLGQGPEFLTYFQNEAQLEKSRLLSDRFSAERPKGSFSTLEIQRTEQGDSAMYLCATRFWDTSYNEQFFGPGTRLTVL.

The gene calls are TRBV2 and TRBJ1-1; D unresolved. Trimming removed 5 bases from V and 6 bases from J, with 7 bases in between. Germline CDR1 SNHLY, CDR2 FYNNEI. CDR3 size: 11 residues. CDR3: CASSREAEAFF. In DNA form, the CDR3 reads TGTGCCAGCAGTCGGGAGGCTGAAGCTTTCTTT.

This clone was detected once. Here the CDR3 DNA reads TGTGCCAGCAGTCGAGACGGACTAGCGGGGGCCTACGAGCAGTACTTC. Translated: CASSRDGLAGAYEQYF. The chain recombines TRBV27 with TRBJ2-7; 13 nucleotides agree with TRBD2. V lost 5 bases, J lost 2 bases, and 6 bases stayed unmatched. CDR1 is MNHEY, CDR2 SMNVEV, per germline (reference sequence). The CDR3 loop spans 16 amino acids.

The rearrangement links TRBV11-3 to TRBJ2-3; TRBD2 might be the D (5 bases). Trimming removed 2 bases from V and 4 bases from J, with 7 bases in between. The CDR3 is made up of 13 amino acids. Germline loops: CDR1 SGHNT, CDR2 YENEEA. The CDR3 DNA reads TGTGCCAGCAGCTTACTGAGGGCAGATACGCAGTATTTT. The encoded protein is CASSLLRADTQYF.

The chain uses TRBV27 and TRBJ1-1; D gene ambiguous. V lost 5 bases, J lost 4 bases, and 14 bases lay in between. Germline CDR1 reads MNHEY; CDR2 reads SMNVEV (reference sequence). This CDR3 is built from 14 residues. CDR3 sequence reads: CASSLGGMVTEAFF. The CDR3, as DNA: TGTGCCAGCAGTCTGGGAGGGATGGTCACTGAAGCTTTCTTT.

The chain couples TRBV6-1 to TRBJ2-7; the D gene is possibly TRBD2 (5 bases). The CDR3 loop spans 11 amino acids. Trimming pared 5 bases from V and 8 bases from J, leaving 10 bases between. Germline lookup yields CDR1 MNHNS and CDR2 SASEGT. In nucleotides, the CDR3 is TGTGCCAGCAGTTATATCGGGAAGCAGTACTTC. This translates into CASSYIGKQYF.

The chain joins TRBV5-1 to TRBJ1-1; TRBD1 matches 9 bases. J lost 9 bases, V lost 4 bases, and 7 bases had no gene match. This CDR3 has 13 amino acids. Germline V gene lookup returns CDR1 SGHRS and CDR2 YFSETQ. CDR3 bases: TGCGCCAGCAGCGCAGGGACAGGGCTTCAAGCTTTCTTT. It translates to CASSAGTGLQAFF.

The J gene is TRBJ2-7, the V gene TRBV5-1; 8 nucleotides line up with TRBD1. The CDR3 runs to 15 residues. V shed 4 bases, J shed 0 bases, and the junction held 6 bases outside the gene matches. CDR1 is SGHRS, CDR2 YFSETQ, per germline. The CDR3 region has the DNA TGCGCCAGCAGCCATACAGGGGGTAGCTCCTACGAGCAGTACTTC. It translates to CASSHTGGSSYEQYF.

The chain uses TRBV9 and TRBJ1-3; D is unclear. V gave up 0 bases and J gave up 2 bases, with 9 bases separating them. CDR1 SGDLS and CDR2 YYNGEE come from the germline V gene. CDR3 size: 15 residues. Here the CDR3 reads CASSVGQSPGNTIYF. The CDR3 DNA follows: TGTGCCAGCAGCGTAGGCCAGTCCCCTGGAAACACCATATATTTT.

This clone turned up a few times. This chain uses TRBV20-1 with TRBJ1-1; maybe TRBD1 (6 bases). Germline V gene data show CDR1 as DFQATT and CDR2 as SNEGSKA (reference sequence). This CDR3 is built from 11 residues. V lost 3 bases to trimming and J lost 6 bases, with 8 bases between them. CDR3 in DNA: TGCAGTGCTAGCAGGGGTCCTGAAGCTTTCTTT. Encoded protein: CSASRGPEAFF.

V gene TRBV18 combines with J gene TRBJ2-2; 9 bases map to TRBD1. J gave up 5 bases and V 1 base, and 2 bases lay outside the gene matches. Germline CDR1 is KGHSH and CDR2 is LQKENI. This CDR3 is built from 15 residues. DNA for the CDR3: TGTGCCAGCTCACCACGGGACAGGGAAACCGGGGAGCTGTTTTTT. This translates into CASSPRDRETGELFF. The full variable domain, completed using reference TRBV18 and TRBJ2-2, is NAGVMQNPRHLVRRRGQEARLRCSPMKGHSHVYWYRQLPEEGLKFMVYLQKENIIDESGMPKERFSAEFPKEGPSILRIQQVVRGDSAAYFCASSPRDRETGELFFGEGSRLTVL.

This chain connects TRBV29-1 to TRBJ1-1; D unresolved. The CDR3 is 12 residues long. Germline V gives CDR1 SQVTM, CDR2 ANQGSEA. V lost 3 bases to trimming and J lost 3 bases, with 8 bases between them. The CDR3 DNA follows: TGCAGCGTTGATAACCGAGACACTGAAGCTTTCTTT. Protein: CSVDNRDTEAFF.